Listed below are T cell receptor beta chains from one sample, sequenced in a study of cytomegalovirus exposure and HLA in healthy donors. TCRdb's copy holds only in-frame clones and misses some; the assay was immunoSEQ multiplex PCR. Seen here are 100,000 to 150,000 clones, about 80% observed once, and the top ten hold more than 8%. The sample was PBMCs. Receptors originate from a man aged 25-40 years in good health and CMV-seropositive. The CDR3 runs from the conserved cysteine through the conserved F or W. Each record gives: CDR3 length, J gene, clone size, D gene, V gene, CDR3 DNA, CDR3 protein. D genes are given only for firm matches. The size entry is marked missing in some rows and otherwise reads once, few, many or a size class.

len: 16; j_gene: TRBJ2-3; abundance: -; d_gene: TRBD1; v_gene: TRBV6-1; CDR3nt: TGTGCCAGCAGTGCCTCCCGGACAGGGACCCCAGATACGCAGTATTTT; CDR3aa: CASSASRTGTPDTQYF
len: 11; j_gene: TRBJ2-7; abundance: -; d_gene: -; v_gene: TRBV27; CDR3nt: TGTGCCAGCAGCTTTACTTACGAGCAGTACTTC; CDR3aa: CASSFTYEQYF
len: 14; j_gene: TRBJ1-3; abundance: -; d_gene: TRBD1; v_gene: TRBV29-1; CDR3nt: TGCAGCGTTGGGACAGGGTTAGGTGGAAACACCATATATTTT; CDR3aa: CSVGTGLGGNTIYF
len: 15; j_gene: TRBJ2-1; abundance: -; d_gene: TRBD2; v_gene: TRBV14; CDR3nt: TGTGCCAGCAGCCCGGGACTAGCGGGGGCGGGGGAGCAGTTCTTC; CDR3aa: CASSPGLAGAGEQFF
len: 14; j_gene: TRBJ2-4; abundance: -; d_gene: -; v_gene: TRBV7-3; CDR3nt: TGTGCCAGCAGCTTGGGGGGAGGCAAAAACATTCAGTACTTC; CDR3aa: CASSLGGGKNIQYF
len: 16; j_gene: TRBJ1-3; abundance: few; d_gene: -; v_gene: TRBV7-8; CDR3nt: TGTGCCAGCAAGCTGGGAGGGCCGAGCTCTGGAAACACCATATATTTT; CDR3aa: CASKLGGPSSGNTIYF
len: 14; j_gene: TRBJ1-2; abundance: -; d_gene: -; v_gene: TRBV5-1; CDR3nt: TGCGCCAGCAGCTTGGGGGGAGGGTGGACTGGCTACACCTTC; CDR3aa: CASSLGGGWTGYTF
len: 15; j_gene: TRBJ1-4; abundance: -; d_gene: -; v_gene: TRBV4-2; CDR3nt: TGTGCCAGCAGAGAATCAACTGCAACTAATGAAAAACTGTTTTTT; CDR3aa: CASRESTATNEKLFF
len: 12; j_gene: TRBJ1-5; abundance: -; d_gene: -; v_gene: TRBV6-1; CDR3nt: TGTGCCAGCACGGCAGGGGACCAGCCCCAGCATTTT; CDR3aa: CASTAGDQPQHF
len: 15; j_gene: TRBJ2-5; abundance: -; d_gene: TRBD2; v_gene: TRBV6-5; CDR3nt: TGTGCCACTAAACCCGCGGGGGGCTTTCAAGAGACCCAGTACTTC; CDR3aa: CATKPAGGFQETQYF
len: 16; j_gene: TRBJ1-5; abundance: few; d_gene: -; v_gene: TRBV12-5; CDR3nt: TGTGCTAGTGGTTTGGTCGGGGGTTGGGACAATCAGCCCCAGCATTTT; CDR3aa: CASGLVGGWDNQPQHF
len: 14; j_gene: TRBJ2-6; abundance: few; d_gene: -; v_gene: TRBV6-5; CDR3nt: TGTGCCAGCAGCCTGGCCTCTGGGGCCAACGTCCTGACTTTC; CDR3aa: CASSLASGANVLTF
len: 17; j_gene: TRBJ1-1; abundance: -; d_gene: TRBD1; v_gene: TRBV18; CDR3nt: TGTGCCAGCTCAGACACAGGGGGCCCTCCTTTGAACACTGAAGCTTTCTTT; CDR3aa: CASSDTGGPPLNTEAFF
len: 11; j_gene: TRBJ1-5; abundance: -; d_gene: -; v_gene: TRBV19; CDR3nt: TGTGCCATCAGAATGGTGGAGCCCCAGCATTTT; CDR3aa: CAIRMVEPQHF
len: 14; j_gene: TRBJ1-1; abundance: -; d_gene: -; v_gene: TRBV4-2; CDR3nt: TGTGCCAGCAGCCATGACAGGTTTAACACTGAAGCTTTCTTT; CDR3aa: CASSHDRFNTEAFF
len: 14; j_gene: TRBJ2-7; abundance: once; d_gene: TRBD2; v_gene: TRBV30; CDR3nt: TGTGCCTGGAGTTACGGGGGGAGCTCCTACGAGCAGTACTTC; CDR3aa: CAWSYGGSSYEQYF
len: 13; j_gene: TRBJ1-1; abundance: once; d_gene: TRBD1; v_gene: TRBV5-6; CDR3nt: TGTGCCAGCAGCTGGGACAGGGTATCACGAGCTTTCTTT; CDR3aa: CASSWDRVSRAFF
len: 11; j_gene: TRBJ2-1; abundance: once; d_gene: -; v_gene: TRBV20-1; CDR3nt: TGCAGTGCGGAACTAGAATATGAGCAGTTCTTC; CDR3aa: CSAELEYEQFF
len: 15; j_gene: TRBJ2-2; abundance: -; d_gene: TRBD2; v_gene: TRBV7-9; CDR3nt: TGTGCCAGCAGCTCCAGGACTAGCCCCACCGGGGAGCTGTTTTTT; CDR3aa: CASSSRTSPTGELFF
len: 14; j_gene: TRBJ1-5; abundance: -; d_gene: -; v_gene: TRBV5-6; CDR3nt: TGTGCCAGCAGCTTGCCGGGGTATGGTCAGCCCCAGCATTTT; CDR3aa: CASSLPGYGQPQHF
len: 14; j_gene: TRBJ2-7; abundance: -; d_gene: -; v_gene: TRBV7-8; CDR3nt: TGTGCCAGCAGTTTCACCCAGGGAGGCTACGAGCAGTACTTC; CDR3aa: CASSFTQGGYEQYF
len: 17; j_gene: TRBJ2-4; abundance: once; d_gene: TRBD1; v_gene: TRBV4-1; CDR3nt: TGCGCCAGCAGCCAACCTACAGGGGGTCGGGCCAAAAACAGTCAGTACTTC; CDR3aa: CASSQPTGGRAKNSQYF
len: 13; j_gene: TRBJ1-6; abundance: -; d_gene: -; v_gene: TRBV2; CDR3nt: TGTGCCAACAACAGGGATGTCGGCTCACCCCTCCACTTT; CDR3aa: CANNRDVGSPLHF
len: 15; j_gene: TRBJ2-7; abundance: -; d_gene: TRBD1; v_gene: TRBV27; CDR3nt: TGTGCCAGCAGTTATACAGGGGGCAATTCCTACGAGCAGTACTTC; CDR3aa: CASSYTGGNSYEQYF
len: 17; j_gene: TRBJ1-3; abundance: -; d_gene: -; v_gene: TRBV2; CDR3nt: TGTGCCAGCAGTCCAACCCCGCAGGGTACTTGGCTTAACACCATATATTTT; CDR3aa: CASSPTPQGTWLNTIYF
len: 16; j_gene: TRBJ2-7; abundance: -; d_gene: TRBD1; v_gene: TRBV13; CDR3nt: TGTGCCAGCAGCGCCAGGACAGGGGCTAGCCTCTACGAGCAGTACTTC; CDR3aa: CASSARTGASLYEQYF
len: 14; j_gene: TRBJ1-2; abundance: -; d_gene: TRBD1; v_gene: TRBV6-5; CDR3nt: TGTGCCAGCAGTCAGGGGGCGCGGGACTATGGCTACACCTTC; CDR3aa: CASSQGARDYGYTF
len: 14; j_gene: TRBJ1-4; abundance: -; d_gene: -; v_gene: TRBV4-2; CDR3nt: TGTGCCAGCAGCCCGACAAGGTTAGGTGAAAAACTGTTTTTT; CDR3aa: CASSPTRLGEKLFF
len: 13; j_gene: TRBJ1-2; abundance: -; d_gene: -; v_gene: TRBV10-3; CDR3nt: TGTGCCATCAGTGAGGGGGGGTACGATGGCTACACCTTC; CDR3aa: CAISEGGYDGYTF
len: 17; j_gene: TRBJ2-6; abundance: -; d_gene: TRBD1; v_gene: TRBV11-2; CDR3nt: TGTGCCAGCAGCCCTACAGGGGTGGCCACTGGGGCCAACGTCCTGACTTTC; CDR3aa: CASSPTGVATGANVLTF
len: 15; j_gene: TRBJ1-1; abundance: -; d_gene: TRBD1; v_gene: TRBV5-1; CDR3nt: TGCGCCAGCAGCTTGGAGGCAGGGGGAGTCAGAGAAGCTTTCTTT; CDR3aa: CASSLEAGGVREAFF
len: 13; j_gene: TRBJ1-2; abundance: -; d_gene: TRBD1; v_gene: TRBV25-1; CDR3nt: TGTGCCAGCCGGGGACAGGGGGCGCGAGGCTACACCTTC; CDR3aa: CASRGQGARGYTF
len: 18; j_gene: TRBJ2-4; abundance: -; d_gene: -; v_gene: TRBV5-1; CDR3nt: TGCGCCAGCAGCCCCGGGACTGGCGGCAACTTAGCCAAAAACATTCAGTACTTC; CDR3aa: CASSPGTGGNLAKNIQYF
len: 15; j_gene: TRBJ1-5; abundance: few; d_gene: -; v_gene: TRBV19; CDR3nt: TGTGCCAGTAGTACTTCTTCCCTCAGCAATCAGCCCCAGCATTTT; CDR3aa: CASSTSSLSNQPQHF
len: 14; j_gene: TRBJ2-1; abundance: -; d_gene: TRBD1; v_gene: TRBV7-3; CDR3nt: TGTGCCAGCAGCATCGACAGGGATTACAATGAGCAGTTCTTC; CDR3aa: CASSIDRDYNEQFF
len: 14; j_gene: TRBJ2-7; abundance: once; d_gene: TRBD1; v_gene: TRBV6-5; CDR3nt: TGTGCCAGCAGGTACGGGACAGCGTCCTACGAGCAGTACTTC; CDR3aa: CASRYGTASYEQYF
len: 16; j_gene: TRBJ2-1; abundance: -; d_gene: TRBD1; v_gene: TRBV5-1; CDR3nt: TGCGCCAGCAGCTGGAACCAGGGGGCCAAGTACAATGAGCAGTTCTTC; CDR3aa: CASSWNQGAKYNEQFF
len: 16; j_gene: TRBJ2-5; abundance: once; d_gene: TRBD1; v_gene: TRBV4-2; CDR3nt: TGTGCCAGCAGCCACCTACCGGGACAGAGGAAAGAGACCCAGTACTTC; CDR3aa: CASSHLPGQRKETQYF
len: 15; j_gene: TRBJ2-3; abundance: -; d_gene: -; v_gene: TRBV18; CDR3nt: TGTGCCAGCTCACCACAGGAGGGGAGCACAGATACGCAGTATTTT; CDR3aa: CASSPQEGSTDTQYF
len: 15; j_gene: TRBJ1-3; abundance: -; d_gene: -; v_gene: TRBV2; CDR3nt: TGTGCCAGCAGCGTAACAGCGGCCTCTGGAAACACCATATATTTT; CDR3aa: CASSVTAASGNTIYF
len: 13; j_gene: TRBJ2-7; abundance: -; d_gene: -; v_gene: TRBV19; CDR3nt: TGTGCCAGTAGTATAGTCGGTTCCTACGAGCAGTACTTC; CDR3aa: CASSIVGSYEQYF
len: 11; j_gene: TRBJ1-4; abundance: -; d_gene: -; v_gene: TRBV29-1; CDR3nt: TGCAGCGGTTCGAGAGATGAAAAACTGTTTTTT; CDR3aa: CSGSRDEKLFF
len: 15; j_gene: TRBJ1-1; abundance: -; d_gene: TRBD1; v_gene: TRBV7-9; CDR3nt: TGTGCCAGCAGCCCAGACAGGGCCCTCGACACTGAAGCTTTCTTT; CDR3aa: CASSPDRALDTEAFF
len: 18; j_gene: TRBJ2-7; abundance: -; d_gene: -; v_gene: TRBV5-1; CDR3nt: TGCGCCAGCAGCTTGGCCTCGGCCCCCCCGACAGGTACTCACGAGCAGTACTTC; CDR3aa: CASSLASAPPTGTHEQYF
len: 14; j_gene: TRBJ2-5; abundance: -; d_gene: -; v_gene: TRBV7-3; CDR3nt: TGTGCCAGCAGCTTCTTTGGTCGGCAAGAGACCCAGTACTTC; CDR3aa: CASSFFGRQETQYF
len: 15; j_gene: TRBJ2-3; abundance: -; d_gene: TRBD2; v_gene: TRBV7-3; CDR3nt: TGTGCCAGCAGCCCGACTAGCGGGGGGGCAAATACGCAGTATTTT; CDR3aa: CASSPTSGGANTQYF
len: 16; j_gene: TRBJ2-2; abundance: -; d_gene: TRBD1; v_gene: TRBV7-9; CDR3nt: TGTGCCAGCACCGTAACAGGGGGCTCGAACACCGGGGAGCTGTTTTTT; CDR3aa: CASTVTGGSNTGELFF
len: 14; j_gene: TRBJ2-2; abundance: -; d_gene: TRBD2; v_gene: TRBV29-1; CDR3nt: TGCAGCGTTGATCTGCGGGGGGAAGCCGGGGAGCTGTTTTTT; CDR3aa: CSVDLRGEAGELFF
len: 14; j_gene: TRBJ1-6; abundance: -; d_gene: -; v_gene: TRBV6-6; CDR3nt: TGTGCCAGCAGTTCCGCGTTATGGAATTCACCCCTCCACTTT; CDR3aa: CASSSALWNSPLHF
len: 13; j_gene: TRBJ2-5; abundance: -; d_gene: -; v_gene: TRBV2; CDR3nt: TGTGCCAGCAGTCGGGACAACCAAGAGACCCAGTACTTC; CDR3aa: CASSRDNQETQYF
len: 12; j_gene: TRBJ1-5; abundance: -; d_gene: -; v_gene: TRBV19; CDR3nt: TGTGCCAGTAGTATATTAAATCAGCCCCAGCATTTT; CDR3aa: CASSILNQPQHF
len: 12; j_gene: TRBJ2-7; abundance: few; d_gene: -; v_gene: TRBV2; CDR3nt: TGTGCCAGCAGGCGGCTGGCCTACGAGCAGTACTTC; CDR3aa: CASRRLAYEQYF
len: 15; j_gene: TRBJ1-1; abundance: few; d_gene: TRBD1; v_gene: TRBV5-1; CDR3nt: TGCGCCAGCAGTTTGGAGGGACAGGTACACACTGAAGCTTTCTTT; CDR3aa: CASSLEGQVHTEAFF
len: 13; j_gene: TRBJ1-6; abundance: -; d_gene: TRBD1; v_gene: TRBV30; CDR3nt: TGTGCCTCCCGACAGGGTGATAATTCACCCCTCCACTTT; CDR3aa: CASRQGDNSPLHF
len: 14; j_gene: TRBJ1-6; abundance: -; d_gene: TRBD1; v_gene: TRBV10-2; CDR3nt: TGCGCCAGCGTTGAGGACAGGGTTAATTCACCCCTCCACTTT; CDR3aa: CASVEDRVNSPLHF